A single sample is the source of the 26 T cell receptor beta chains below, sequenced in a study of identifying expanded T cells in peripheral blood. Generated by immunoSEQ multiplex PCR, the TCRdb table keeps only in-frame clones and is missing some. The table lists 84,000 or so clones, around 90% of them singletons. The sequenced material came from blood. The receptors stem from a person aged 18 to 75 in good health.

The rearrangement links TRBV4-1 to TRBJ2-1; TRBD1 matches 9 bases. CDR1 is MGHRA, CDR2 YSYEKL, per germline. The V and J ends lost 4 bases and 6 bases, in that order; junction bases with no gene match: 7. This CDR3 spans 15 amino acids. The CDR3 DNA follows: TGCGCCAGCAGCCCCGGGACAGGGTATAGCAATGAGCAGTTCTTC. Translated: CASSPGTGYSNEQFF.

This chain links TRBV11-2 with TRBJ2-3; 7 nucleotides line up with TRBD1. The CDR3 contains 14 residues. The germline gives CDR1 SGHAT, CDR2 FQNNGV. V lost 10 bases to trimming and J lost 0 bases; unmatched junction nucleotides: 7. This chain's CDR3 is CATTGSSSTDTQYF. The CDR3 coding sequence is TGTGCCACGACAGGGTCCTCTAGCACAGATACGCAGTATTTT.

The chain has TRBV29-1 and TRBJ2-1; 12 positions match TRBD2. The V segment lost 3 bases and the J segment 8 bases; nucleotides outside the gene matches: 11. Per germline, CDR1 SQVTM and CDR2 ANQGSEA. CDR3 length equals 16 residues. DNA for the CDR3: TGCAGCGTTGAGTTTTATTTGACTAGCGGGAGCGATGAGCAGTTCTTC. Amino acid sequence: CSVEFYLTSGSDEQFF.

V usage is TRBV10-1 and J usage is TRBJ1-3, with TRBD1 as a possible D gene (5 bases). This CDR3 comprises 13 residues. Looked up from germline, CDR1 is WNHNN and CDR2 is SYGVQD (reference sequence). Trimming removed 5 bases at V and 0 bases at J, with 5 bases between. CDR3 nucleotide sequence: TGCGCCAGCAGTACAGGCTCTGGAAACACCATATATTTT. Translated, it gives CASSTGSGNTIYF.

The chain recombines TRBV12-5 with TRBJ1-1; D not resolved. From germline, CDR1 is LGHNT and CDR2 FRNRAP. This CDR3 region has 14 residues. V lost 0 bases and J lost 1, with 6 bases in between. The CDR3 is CASGLVQQNTEAFF. The DNA of the CDR3 is TGTGCTAGTGGTTTGGTACAGCAGAACACTGAAGCTTTCTTT. The full variable domain, with the rest looked up from reference TRBV12-5 and TRBJ1-1, is DARVTQTPRHKVTEMGQEVTMRCQPILGHNTVFWYRQTMMQGLELLAYFRNRAPLDDSGMPKDRFSAEMPDATLATLKIQPSEPRDSAVYFCASGLVQQNTEAFFGQGTRLTVV.

This clone was seen once. V gene TRBV5-1 combines with J gene TRBJ1-1, with 8 nucleotides matching TRBD1. The CDR3 has 14 residues. The germline CDR1 and CDR2 sequences are SGHRS and YFSETQ. Trimming removed 1 base from V and 5 bases from J; junction bases left unmatched: 4. The CDR3 region has the DNA TGCGCCAGCAGCTTGCTACAGGGGGGGACTGAAGCTTTCTTT. Protein sequence: CASSLLQGGTEAFF.

This rearrangement joins TRBV4-1 to TRBJ1-2; perhaps TRBD1 as D (6 bases). Per the germline V gene, CDR1 is MGHRA and CDR2 is YSYEKL. The germline V and J ends were trimmed by 3 bases and 2 bases, with 16 bases remaining between them. The CDR3 runs to 16 residues. CDR3 in amino acids: CASSHGNADRNYGYTF. In nucleotides, the CDR3 is TGCGCCAGCAGCCACGGAAACGCGGACAGAAACTATGGCTACACCTTC.

The J gene is TRBJ1-2, the V gene TRBV29-1, with 8 positions matching TRBD1. Germline-derived CDR1 and CDR2 are SQVTM and ANQGSEA. The ends lost 4 bases at V and 7 bases at J; junction bases unmatched: 5. There are 12 residues in the CDR3. The CDR3 sequence is CSVVGQGAGYTF. CDR3 DNA sequence: TGCAGCGTTGTAGGTCAGGGGGCTGGCTACACCTTC.

The chain combines TRBV5-4 with TRBJ1-4; the D gene is possibly TRBD1 (5 bases). Between the trimmed V and J ends, which lost 3 bases and 3 bases, there was a span of 9 bases. The germline CDR1 and CDR2 sequences are SGHNT and YYREEE (reference sequence). The CDR3 consists of 14 residues. CDR3 loop: CASSSGVANEKLFF. In DNA, the CDR3 is TGTGCCAGCAGCTCGGGGGTAGCTAATGAAAAACTGTTTTTT.

J is TRBJ1-1 and V is TRBV6-5, with D maybe TRBD1 (6 bases). There are 11 residues in the CDR3. Trimming removed 7 bases at V and 8 bases at J, with 11 bases between. From germline, CDR1 is MNHEY and CDR2 SVGAGI. The CDR3 bases are TGTGCCAGCAAAAACAGGGAAGAAGCTTTCTTT. It encodes CASKNREEAFF.

The chain links TRBV5-6 to TRBJ2-5, with a tentative D call TRBD1 (6 bases). CDR1 is SGHDT and CDR2 is YYEEEE in the germline V gene. V was shortened by 3 bases and J by 4 bases, with 13 bases between the two germline ends. This CDR3 spans 14 amino acids. The CDR3 reads CASSSDSWAETQYF. The CDR3 DNA reads TGTGCCAGCAGCTCGGACAGTTGGGCAGAGACCCAGTACTTC.

The chain links TRBV2 to TRBJ1-5; D gene ambiguous. Germline-derived CDR1 and CDR2 are SNHLY and FYNNEI. The V end was cut by 1 base, the J end by 3 bases, with 10 bases between. This CDR3 has 15 residues. The CDR3 bases are TGTGCCAGCAGTGAAGTGCGGGCCCTCAATCAGCCCCAGCATTTT. As protein: CASSEVRALNQPQHF.

The rearrangement joins TRBV18 to TRBJ2-5; D is undetermined. Per germline, CDR1 KGHSH and CDR2 LQKENI. The CDR3 length is 15 residues. V was shortened by 2 bases and J by 10 bases, with 20 bases between the two germline ends. The CDR3 nucleotides are TGTGCCAGCTCACCATCTGAACAGATCAATTTTTTCCAGTACTTC. Translation gives CASSPSEQINFFQYF.

CDR3 in amino acids: CATSGLAGVGGELFF. DNA for the CDR3: TGTGCCACCTCGGGACTAGCGGGAGTGGGCGGGGAGCTGTTTTTT. The chain uses TRBV10-3 and TRBJ2-2; TRBD2 aligns across 14 bases. Trimming cost V 10 bases and J 7 bases; bases outside gene matches: 8. Germline V gene lookup returns CDR1 ENHRY and CDR2 SYGVKD. The CDR3 is 15 residues long.

This chain uses TRBV5-1 with TRBJ1-6, with D maybe TRBD1 (5 bases). The V and J ends lost 3 bases and 4 bases respectively, with 11 bases between them. Per the germline V gene, CDR1 is SGHRS and CDR2 is YFSETQ. The CDR3 length is 15 residues. For the CDR3, the DNA is TGCGCCAGCAGCTCGGAGTGGGGGTATAATTCACCCCTCCACTTT. This gives the protein CASSSEWGYNSPLHF.

V is TRBV30 and J is TRBJ1-2; 7 positions match TRBD1. Germline CDR1 reads GTSNPN; CDR2 reads SVGIG (reference sequence). The CDR3 totals 15 residues. V lost 0 bases and J lost 3; bases outside the gene matches: 7. The CDR3 sequence is CAWSVEGRGHYGYTF. The CDR3 nucleotides are TGTGCCTGGAGTGTCGAGGGAAGGGGGCACTATGGCTACACCTTC.

The chain joins TRBV2 to TRBJ1-1; weak D call: TRBD1 (5 bases). This CDR3 spans 13 amino acids. CDR1 is SNHLY, CDR2 FYNNEI, per germline. V lost 11 bases and J lost 1, with 14 bases in between. CDR3 in amino acids: CAGRQLGNTEAFF. In DNA, the CDR3 is TGTGCCGGCCGACAGCTTGGGAACACTGAAGCTTTCTTT.

V and J are TRBV30 and TRBJ1-3; no clear D gene. The CDR3 runs to 17 residues. CDR1 and CDR2 (germline): GTSNPN, SVGIG (reference sequence). V dropped 0 bases and J dropped 0 bases, with 15 bases sitting between them. Here the CDR3 reads CAWSVVRTAGSGNTIYF. The CDR3 DNA is TGTGCCTGGAGTGTGGTCCGGACGGCGGGCTCTGGAAACACCATATATTTT.

In the case of this clone: At the DNA level, this CDR3 is encoded by other sequences in the same sample as well. This chain joins TRBV7-9 and TRBJ2-7, with a tentative D call TRBD1 (5 bases). Germline values: CDR1 SEHNR, CDR2 FQNEAQ (reference sequence). This CDR3 is 12 amino acids long. Trimming removed 5 bases at V and 4 bases at J, with 9 bases between. The CDR3 DNA reads as TGTGCCAGCAGCCGCCAGGGTTACGAGCAGTACTTC. It yields the protein CASSRQGYEQYF.

The V gene is TRBV19, the J gene TRBJ1-5, with 7 positions matching TRBD1. This CDR3 spans 17 amino acids. V shed 3 bases, J shed 5 bases, and the junction held 13 bases outside the gene matches. Per germline, CDR1 LNHDA and CDR2 SQIVND (reference sequence). Here the CDR3 DNA reads TGTGCCAGTAGTATCCCCCGGGCAGAGGGGGCCCATCAGCCCCAGCATTTT. Its translation: CASSIPRAEGAHQPQHF.

This sequence joins TRBV21-1 and TRBJ1-5; the listed D gene, TRBD1, was not tested against the DNA. TRBV21-1 is annotated as a pseudogene. CDR3 length equals 17 residues. Here the CDR3 DNA reads TGTGCCAGCGGCCGCGAGCGGCAGGGGAGATGGAATCAGCCCCAGCATTTT. Its protein product is CASGRERQGRWNQPQHF.

This chain uses TRBV18 with TRBJ1-2; weak D call: TRBD1 (5 bases). This CDR3 has 20 amino acids. The germline V and J ends were trimmed by 5 bases and 0 bases, with 28 bases remaining between them. CDR1 and CDR2 (germline): KGHSH, LQKENI. Here the CDR3 DNA reads TGTGCCAGCTCAGTGCGGAAGCAGGGCAACACCGCTAAGACTAACTATGGCTACACCTTC. Translation: CASSVRKQGNTAKTNYGYTF.

This clone was recorded only once. The genes are TRBV4-1 and TRBJ2-7, with D possibly being TRBD1 (6 bases). CDR1 and CDR2 (germline): MGHRA, YSYEKL. The CDR3 sequence is 16 residues long. Trimming pared 0 bases from V and 7 bases from J, leaving 19 bases between. The CDR3 sequence: CASSQDSAGATREQYF. In DNA form, the CDR3 reads TGCGCCAGCAGCCAAGATAGCGCAGGGGCCACGCGGGAGCAGTACTTC.

The DNA for the CDR3 is TGTGCCAGCAGTGAAGCCCCGACAGGGGTTGGCACAGATACGCAGTATTTT. It yields the protein CASSEAPTGVGTDTQYF. This chain uses TRBV6-1 with TRBJ2-3; TRBD1 matches at 8 bases. Germline V gene lookup returns CDR1 MNHNS and CDR2 SASEGT. This CDR3 contains 17 residues. V trimming: 0 bases; J trimming: 1 base; junction bases outside the gene matches: 6.

V is TRBV18 and J is TRBJ1-1, with D uncertain. Trimming stripped 0 bases from V and 0 bases from J, with 8 bases between. The V gene's germline CDR1 is KGHSH and CDR2 LQKENI. The CDR3 spans 15 residues. The CDR3 here is CASSPPGGVNTEAFF. The CDR3 DNA sequence: TGTGCCAGCTCACCACCTGGTGGGGTGAACACTGAAGCTTTCTTT. The full variable domain, rest sourced from reference TRBV18 and TRBJ1-1, is NAGVMQNPRHLVRRRGQEARLRCSPMKGHSHVYWYRQLPEEGLKFMVYLQKENIIDESGMPKERFSAEFPKEGPSILRIQQVVRGDSAAYFCASSPPGGVNTEAFFGQGTRLTVV.

The rearrangement links TRBV5-1 to TRBJ2-7; D call uncertain. CDR3 length: 13 residues. V was clipped by 3 bases and J by 2 bases, with 9 bases between them. From germline, CDR1 is SGHRS and CDR2 YFSETQ. CDR3 coding DNA: TGCGCCAGCAGCTACGACGGAACCTACGAGCAGTACTTC. As protein: CASSYDGTYEQYF.